This T cell receptor (beta chain) is from a study of T cell repertoires in cytomegalovirus infection. Overall study context: In the study, CMV epitopes included recently identified HLA-C-restricted and well-studied HLA-B-restricted ones. CMV infection together with matching HLA type was indicated by public TCR beta signatures. Findings of the study overall: Cumulative public TCR beta family frequency identified CMV carriers with the relevant HLA. CMV-specific TCR beta clonotypes restricted by HLA-C were the ones dominating the ex vivo response.

Each CDR3 protein is one row after TCRdb ran MiXCR on the reads. In the table there are approximately 110,000 distinct CDR3 sequences, more than 25% of which are singletons. Germline lookup yields CDR1 MNHNS and CDR2 SASEGT. Trimming left V 1 base short and J 3 bases short, with 7 bases between. The CDR3 has 14 amino acids. This clonotype was detected a few times. The antigen is unknown. Here the sequenced sample was CD8+ T cells from cultured PBMCs, taken from culture after CMV antigen stimulation. The chain uses TRBV6-1 and TRBJ2-1; D is undetermined. This TCR was recovered from a human donor in good health (CMV status not recorded). Some clones in this sample may be carry-over from other donors' samples. The CDR3 loop is CASSEVTVYNEQFF. CDR3 nucleotide sequence: TGTGCCAGCAGTGAAGTTACAGTCTACAATGAGCAGTTCTTC.